This T cell receptor (beta chain) was identified during a study of blood T cell repertoires in COVID-19. V lost 5 bases and J lost 5, with 13 bases in between. CDR1 is SEHNR, CDR2 FQNEAQ, per germline (reference sequence). CDR3 length equals 15 residues. Clones were read by immunoSEQ multiplex PCR, and TCRdb kept only the in-frame ones, dropping some. The table shows fewer than 80,000 clones, with 74% occurring only once. The TCR sequence derives from a woman older than 75 with acute or convalescent COVID-19. The chain links TRBV7-9 to TRBJ1-6; D possibly corresponds to TRBD1 (6 bases). The sequenced material came from peripheral blood. This CDR3 is CASSASGTNNSPLHF. The CDR3 coding sequence is TGTGCCAGCAGCGCATCCGGGACAAATAATTCACCCCTCCACTTT.